This TCR beta chain was observed in a study of siplizumab effects on memory and regulatory T cells. Assay: immunoSEQ multiplex PCR; the TCRdb copy retains only in-frame clones and omits some. The table has around 100,000 clones, 75% to 95% seen once. Germline lookup yields CDR1 SSHAT and CDR2 FNYEAQ (reference sequence). The CDR3 is 17 residues long. In regard to this clone: The junction shows a germline mismatch at one end, possibly a read error.

The rearrangement joins TRBV7-7 to TRBJ2-5, with a tentative D call TRBD2 (5 bases). The source material was CD4+ T cells sorted from blood. This receptor was obtained from a human donor in good health. Some clones in this sample may be carry-over from other donors' samples. CDR3 sequence: CASSLAINRQVQETQYF. The CDR3 DNA is TGTGCTAGCAGCTTAGCGATCAATCGGCAGGTCCAAGAGACCCAGTACTTC.